One TCR beta chain is described in this entry. What it binds is unknown. The CDR3 is made up of 15 amino acids. Trimming removed 5 bases at V and 7 bases at J, with 18 bases between. The germline CDR1 and CDR2 sequences are ENHRY and SYGVKD. TCRalpha and TCRbeta libraries used 5'RACE with constant-segment primers and UMIs. Using its own MiXCR run on the 5' RACE reads, TCRdb lists one record per CDR3 protein. Of hundreds of thousands of distinct CDR3 sequences listed, 28% were seen once; the top ten hold about 13%. This record comes from a study of T-cell memory formation after mild COVID-19. Across the whole study: TCR clusters largely stayed donor specific. Whole-study results and caveats: Day 37-peaking second-wave clones had unconfirmed SARS-CoV-2 specificity. Clones which contracted sat mainly in CM and EM if CD4+, and in EMRA if CD8+.

Sequencing was carried out using PBMCs or a T cell subset sorted from them (not recorded which). The receptor was isolated from an adult woman who had mild COVID-19 (a few samples of this study predate the infection). Cell type and time point are not known. J is TRBJ2-1 and V is TRBV10-3, with D perhaps given as TRBD1 or TRBD2 (6 bases each). The CDR3: CAISTGDTASNEQFF. Here the CDR3 DNA reads TGTGCCATCAGTACGGGGGACACTGCTAGTAATGAGCAGTTCTTC.